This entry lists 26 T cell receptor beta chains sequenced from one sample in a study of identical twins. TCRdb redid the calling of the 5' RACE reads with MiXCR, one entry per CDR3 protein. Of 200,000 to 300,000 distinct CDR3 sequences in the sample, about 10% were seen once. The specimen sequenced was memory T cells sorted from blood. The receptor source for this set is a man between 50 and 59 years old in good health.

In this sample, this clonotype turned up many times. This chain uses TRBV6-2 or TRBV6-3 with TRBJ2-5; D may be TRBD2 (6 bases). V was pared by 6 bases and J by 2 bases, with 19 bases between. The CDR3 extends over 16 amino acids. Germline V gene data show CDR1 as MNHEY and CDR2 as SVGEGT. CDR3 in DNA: TGTGCCAGCAGCAACCAGATAGCGGAGGCGCAAGAGACCCAGTACTTC. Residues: CASSNQIAEAQETQYF.

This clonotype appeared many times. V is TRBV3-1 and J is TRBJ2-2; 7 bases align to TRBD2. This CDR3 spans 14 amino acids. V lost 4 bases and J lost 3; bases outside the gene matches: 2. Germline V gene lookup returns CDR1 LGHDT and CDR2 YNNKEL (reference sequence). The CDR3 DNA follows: TGTGCCAGCAGCCCCGGGGGGTACACCGGGGAGCTGTTTTTT. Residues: CASSPGGYTGELFF.

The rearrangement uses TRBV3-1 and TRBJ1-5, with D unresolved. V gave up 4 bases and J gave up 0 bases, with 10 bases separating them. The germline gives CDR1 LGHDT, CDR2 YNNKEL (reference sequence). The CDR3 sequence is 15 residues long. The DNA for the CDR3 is TGTGCCAGCAGCCCTGACACTTTTAGCAATCAGCCCCAGCATTTT. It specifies CASSPDTFSNQPQHF. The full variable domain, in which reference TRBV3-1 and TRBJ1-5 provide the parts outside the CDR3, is DTAVSQTPKYLVTQMGNDKSIKCEQNLGHDTMYWYKQDSKKFLKIMFSYNNKELIINETVPNRFSPKSPDKAHLNLHINSLELGDSAVYFCASSPDTFSNQPQHFGDGTRLSIL.

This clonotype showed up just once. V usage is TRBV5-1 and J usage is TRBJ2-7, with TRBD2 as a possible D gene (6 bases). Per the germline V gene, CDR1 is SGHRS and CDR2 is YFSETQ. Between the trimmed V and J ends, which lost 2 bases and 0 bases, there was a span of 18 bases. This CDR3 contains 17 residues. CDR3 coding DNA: TGCGCCAGCAGCTTCACCGGGGTCTCGCGGGACTCCTACGAGCAGTACTTC. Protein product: CASSFTGVSRDSYEQYF.

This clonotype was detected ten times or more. The CDR3 nucleotides are TGTGCCAGCAGTTTATGGGGTCCTCGCTCGAACACCGGGGAGCTGTTTTTT. Residues: CASSLWGPRSNTGELFF. This chain connects TRBV12-3 or TRBV12-4 to TRBJ2-2; no reliable D call. V dropped 2 bases and J dropped 0 bases, with 13 bases sitting between them. The CDR3 runs to 17 residues.

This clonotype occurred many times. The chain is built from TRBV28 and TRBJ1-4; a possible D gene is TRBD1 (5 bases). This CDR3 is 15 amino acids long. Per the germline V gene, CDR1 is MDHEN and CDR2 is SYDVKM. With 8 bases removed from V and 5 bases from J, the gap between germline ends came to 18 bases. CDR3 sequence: CASQGTGARNEKLFF. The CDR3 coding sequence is TGTGCCAGCCAAGGGACCGGGGCGAGGAATGAAAAACTGTTTTTT.

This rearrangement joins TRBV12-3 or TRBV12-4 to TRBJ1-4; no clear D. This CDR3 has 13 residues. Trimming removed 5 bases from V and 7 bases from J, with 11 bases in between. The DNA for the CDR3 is TGTGCCAGCAGTCCCGAGTTTTCTGAAAAACTGTTTTTT. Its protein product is CASSPEFSEKLFF.

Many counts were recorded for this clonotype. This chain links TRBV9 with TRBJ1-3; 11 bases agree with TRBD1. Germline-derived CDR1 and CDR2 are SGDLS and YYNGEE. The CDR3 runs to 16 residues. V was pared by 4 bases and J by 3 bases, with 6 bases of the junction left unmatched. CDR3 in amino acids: CASSIGTGGGGNTIYF. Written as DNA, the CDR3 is TGTGCCAGCAGCATTGGGACAGGGGGTGGTGGAAACACCATATATTTT.

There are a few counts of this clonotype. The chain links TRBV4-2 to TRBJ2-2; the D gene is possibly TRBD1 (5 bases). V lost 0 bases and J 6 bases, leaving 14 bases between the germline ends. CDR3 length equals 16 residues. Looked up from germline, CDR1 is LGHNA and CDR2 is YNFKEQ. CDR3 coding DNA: TGTGCCAGCAGCCAAGATCGGACACAAGCAGCCGGGGAGCTGTTTTTT. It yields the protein CASSQDRTQAAGELFF.

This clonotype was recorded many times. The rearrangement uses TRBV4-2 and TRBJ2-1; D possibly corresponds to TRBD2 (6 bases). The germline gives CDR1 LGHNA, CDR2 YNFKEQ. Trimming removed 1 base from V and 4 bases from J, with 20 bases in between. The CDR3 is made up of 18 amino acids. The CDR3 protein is CASSQAGLRAGPYNEQFF. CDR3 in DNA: TGTGCCAGCAGCCAAGCGGGACTTAGGGCCGGACCTTACAATGAGCAGTTCTTC.

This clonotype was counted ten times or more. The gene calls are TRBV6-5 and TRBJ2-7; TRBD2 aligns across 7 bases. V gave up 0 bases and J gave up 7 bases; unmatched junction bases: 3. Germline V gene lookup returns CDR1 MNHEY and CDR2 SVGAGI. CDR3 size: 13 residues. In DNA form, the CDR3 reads TGTGCCAGCAGTTACTCGGGGGGGAGGGAGCAGTACTTC. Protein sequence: CASSYSGGREQYF.

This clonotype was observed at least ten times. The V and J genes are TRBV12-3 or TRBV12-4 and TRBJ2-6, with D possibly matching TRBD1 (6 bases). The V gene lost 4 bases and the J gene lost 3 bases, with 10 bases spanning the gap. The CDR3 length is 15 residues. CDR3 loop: CASSYRVGGANVLTF. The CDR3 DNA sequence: TGTGCCAGCAGTTACAGGGTTGGTGGGGCCAACGTCCTGACTTTC.

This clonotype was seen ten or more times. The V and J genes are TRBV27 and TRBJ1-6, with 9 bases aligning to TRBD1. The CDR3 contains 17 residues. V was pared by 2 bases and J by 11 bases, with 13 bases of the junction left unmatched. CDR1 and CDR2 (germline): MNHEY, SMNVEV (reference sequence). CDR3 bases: TGTGCCAGCAGTTTAACCCAGGGACAGGGAAATGTGGCACCCCTCCACTTT. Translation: CASSLTQGQGNVAPLHF.

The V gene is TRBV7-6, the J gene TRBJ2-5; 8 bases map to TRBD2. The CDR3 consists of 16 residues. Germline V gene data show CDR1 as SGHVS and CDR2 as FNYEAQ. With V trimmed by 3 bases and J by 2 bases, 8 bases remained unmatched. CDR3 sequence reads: CASSFAGGTGQETQYF. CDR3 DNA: TGTGCCAGCAGCTTTGCGGGGGGTACCGGGCAAGAGACCCAGTACTTC.

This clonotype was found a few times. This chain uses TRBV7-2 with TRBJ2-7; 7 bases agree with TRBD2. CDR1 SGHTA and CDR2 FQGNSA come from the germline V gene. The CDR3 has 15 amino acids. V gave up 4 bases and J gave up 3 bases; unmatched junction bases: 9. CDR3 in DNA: TGTGCCAGCAGCTCCAAGGCTAGCGGAGACTACGAGCAGTACTTC. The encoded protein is CASSSKASGDYEQYF.

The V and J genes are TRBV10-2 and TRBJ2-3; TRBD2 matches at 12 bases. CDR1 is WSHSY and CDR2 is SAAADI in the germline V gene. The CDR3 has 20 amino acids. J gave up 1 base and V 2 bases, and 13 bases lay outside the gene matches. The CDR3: CASSEKSSGGADWGTDTQYF. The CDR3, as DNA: TGCGCCAGCAGTGAGAAGTCTAGCGGGGGGGCCGATTGGGGCACAGATACGCAGTATTTT.

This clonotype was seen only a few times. CDR3 sequence: CASSPLVDTQYF. In nucleotides, the CDR3 is TGTGCCAGCAGCCCCCTAGTCGATACGCAGTATTTT. The J gene is TRBJ2-3, the V gene TRBV12-3 or TRBV12-4; no clear D gene. V was cut by 6 bases and J by 6 bases, with 10 bases left in between. This CDR3 region has 12 residues.

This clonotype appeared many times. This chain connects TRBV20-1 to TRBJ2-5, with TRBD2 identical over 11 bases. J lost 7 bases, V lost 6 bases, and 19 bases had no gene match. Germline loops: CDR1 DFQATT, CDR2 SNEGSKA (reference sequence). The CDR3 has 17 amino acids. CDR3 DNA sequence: TGCAGTGCCTTCTGGATACTAGCGGGAGTTTATGACGGGACCCAGTACTTC. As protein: CSAFWILAGVYDGTQYF.

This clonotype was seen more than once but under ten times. DNA for the CDR3: TGTGCCAGCAGCCCCAGGGGCTTAACCTACGAGCAGTACTTC. It specifies CASSPRGLTYEQYF. The chain recombines TRBV7-8 with TRBJ2-7, with D perhaps TRBD1 (6 bases). The V and J ends lost 5 bases and 2 bases respectively, with 13 bases between them. CDR3 length equals 14 residues. Germline-derived CDR1 and CDR2 are SGHVS and FQNEAQ.

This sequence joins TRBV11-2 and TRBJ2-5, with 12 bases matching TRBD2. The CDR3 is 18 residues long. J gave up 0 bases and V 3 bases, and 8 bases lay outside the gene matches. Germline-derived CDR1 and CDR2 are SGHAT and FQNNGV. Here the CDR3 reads CASSLTHTSGGHQETQYF. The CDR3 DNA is TGTGCCAGCAGCTTGACCCATACTAGCGGGGGGCACCAAGAGACCCAGTACTTC. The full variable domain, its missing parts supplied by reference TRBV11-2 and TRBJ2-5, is EAGVAQSPRYKIIEKRQSVAFWCNPISGHATLYWYQQILGQGPKLLIQFQNNGVVDDSQLPKDRFSAERLKGVDSTLKIQPAKLEDSAVYLCASSLTHTSGGHQETQYFGPGTRLLVL.

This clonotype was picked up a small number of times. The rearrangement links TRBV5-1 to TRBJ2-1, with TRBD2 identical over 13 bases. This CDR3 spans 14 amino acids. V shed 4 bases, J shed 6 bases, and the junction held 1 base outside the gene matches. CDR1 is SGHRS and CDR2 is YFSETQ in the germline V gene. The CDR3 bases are TGCGCCAGCAGCACTAGCGGGGGGGCCAATGAGCAGTTCTTC. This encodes CASSTSGGANEQFF.

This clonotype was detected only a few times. The CDR3 sequence is CSAPDRDGYEQYF. CDR3 nucleotides: TGCAGTGCTCCGGACAGGGACGGCTACGAGCAGTACTTC. The chain is built from TRBV20-1 and TRBJ2-7, with 8 bases that match TRBD1. Per the germline V gene, CDR1 is DFQATT and CDR2 is SNEGSKA (reference sequence). CDR3 length: 13 amino acids. The trim removed 5 bases at V and 3 bases at J, leaving 6 bases unmatched.

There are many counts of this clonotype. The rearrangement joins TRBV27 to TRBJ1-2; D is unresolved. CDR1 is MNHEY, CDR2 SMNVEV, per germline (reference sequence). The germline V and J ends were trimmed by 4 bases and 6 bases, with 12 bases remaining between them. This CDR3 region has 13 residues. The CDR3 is CASSWRVGNGYTF. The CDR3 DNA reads TGTGCCAGCAGTTGGCGCGTAGGGAATGGCTACACCTTC.

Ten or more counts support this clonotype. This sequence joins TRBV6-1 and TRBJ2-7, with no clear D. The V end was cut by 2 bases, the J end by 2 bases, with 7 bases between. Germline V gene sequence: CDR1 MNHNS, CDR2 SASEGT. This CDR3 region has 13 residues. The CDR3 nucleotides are TGTGCCAGCAGTGAAATTCAAGCCTACGAGCAGTACTTC. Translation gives CASSEIQAYEQYF.

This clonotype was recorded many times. The CDR3 nucleotides are TGCGCCAGCAGCACCATGTGGACTAGCGGGAGGATGGATGAGCAGTTCTTC. This sequence encodes CASSTMWTSGRMDEQFF. The chain has TRBV5-1 and TRBJ2-1, with 14 bases matching TRBD2. The ends lost 4 bases at V and 8 bases at J; junction bases unmatched: 11. Germline-derived CDR1 and CDR2 are SGHRS and YFSETQ. This CDR3 contains 17 residues.

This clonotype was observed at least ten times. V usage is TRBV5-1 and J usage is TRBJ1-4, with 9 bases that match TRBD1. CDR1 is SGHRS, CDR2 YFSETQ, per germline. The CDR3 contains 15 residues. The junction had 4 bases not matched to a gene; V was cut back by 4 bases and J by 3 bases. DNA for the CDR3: TGCGCCAGCAGCGAACAGGGGGCGGCTAATGAAAAACTGTTTTTT. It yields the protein CASSEQGAANEKLFF. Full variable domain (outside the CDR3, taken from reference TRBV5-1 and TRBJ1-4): KAGVTQTPRYLIKTRGQQVTLSCSPISGHRSVSWYQQTPGQGLQFLFEYFSETQRNKGNFPGRFSGRQFSNSRSEMNVSTLELGDSALYLCASSEQGAANEKLFFGSGTQLSVL.